The clone carrying this T cell receptor beta chain appeared once. As yet, its antigen is unknown. The source of the sample is a study of CD8 T cells in Susac syndrome. There are 16 residues in the CDR3. The V gene end was trimmed by 4 bases and the J gene end by 5 bases; junction bases not matched to a gene: 6. The germline gives CDR1 KGHDR, CDR2 SFDVKD. Regarding the study as a whole: The study's TCR sequencing and HLA analysis covered a relatively small number of individuals, and the study acknowledged this.

Random hexamers were used to reverse transcribe an amount of about 0.45 to 1 ug RNA. TCR beta CDR3 was amplified by immunoSEQ covering 54 Vbeta and 13 Jbeta. MiXCR was run by TCRdb on the immunoSEQ multiplex PCR reads, yielding one entry per CDR3 protein. The table lists some 190,000 distinct CDR3 sequences, about 94% of them singletons, with approximately 0.15% in the top ten. TEMRA cells were FACS-enriched, unlike CD8+ and CD4+ T cells, which were negatively isolated. Sequencing was performed on CD4+ T cells from PBMCs. The TCR was taken from a human donor with Susac syndrome. The chain recombines TRBV24-1 with TRBJ2-3, with 12 positions matching TRBD2. The CDR3: CATSDPLAGGRDTQYF. CDR3 coding DNA: TGTGCCACCAGTGACCCGCTAGCGGGGGGGAGAGATACGCAGTATTTT.